The 21 T cell receptor beta chains reported below all come from one sample, sequenced in a study of cytomegalovirus exposure and HLA in healthy donors (dated by TCRdb to about 2017). The method was the immunoSEQ multiplex PCR assay. For the multiplex PCR, a mixture combining 60 forward primers for TCR Vbeta segments and 13 reverse primers for TCR Jbeta segments was used. TCRdb took this table from immuneACCESS and kept in-frame rearrangements with V and J called. Such tables lack part of the clones; where checked against another copy, unresolved V genes explain under half of the gap, and the rest is unexplained. In all, the sample holds 100,000 to 150,000 clones, and almost 80% of those were seen once. Approximately 1.4% of the sample is in the top ten clones. The sample was PBMCs. The receptor set was obtained from a female donor in good health and CMV-seronegative.

The chain is built from TRBV9 and TRBJ2-3; D is perhaps TRBD2 (6 bases). This CDR3 is built from 16 residues. CDR1 is SGDLS and CDR2 is YYNGEE in the germline V gene. V lost 0 bases and J 4 bases, leaving 15 bases between the germline ends. CDR3 bases: TGTGCCAGCAGCGTAGAGGGTGCGGGAATCCCAGATACGCAGTATTTT. Encoded protein: CASSVEGAGIPDTQYF.

This clone has a single count. The gene calls are TRBV9 and TRBJ1-2, with 7 bases aligning to TRBD1. CDR1 and CDR2 from the germline V gene are SGDLS and YYNGEE. The CDR3 is made up of 15 amino acids. V shed 0 bases and J 4 bases; nucleotides not matched to a gene: 6. CDR3 loop: CASSVDIGTAYGYTF. CDR3 bases: TGTGCCAGCAGCGTAGACATTGGGACAGCCTATGGCTACACCTTC.

The V gene is TRBV4-1, the J gene TRBJ2-7; the match to TRBD1 covers 7 bases. J lost 3 bases, V lost 1 base, and 3 bases had no gene match. Germline CDR1 MGHRA, CDR2 YSYEKL. There are 14 residues in the CDR3. Here the CDR3 reads CASSQGQGLYEQYF. Here the CDR3 DNA reads TGCGCCAGCAGCCAAGGACAGGGCCTCTACGAGCAGTACTTC.

The V gene is TRBV4-1, the J gene TRBJ2-7, with 9 nucleotides matching TRBD1. CDR1 and CDR2 (germline): MGHRA, YSYEKL. The CDR3 totals 17 residues. The V and J ends lost 1 base and 2 bases, in that order; junction bases with no gene match: 9. CDR3 loop: CASSQGPRQGETYEQYF. Here the CDR3 DNA reads TGCGCCAGCAGCCAAGGCCCAAGACAGGGGGAGACCTACGAGCAGTACTTC.

J is TRBJ1-1 and V is TRBV19; 7 bases agree with TRBD1. The germline CDR1 and CDR2 sequences are LNHDA and SQIVND (reference sequence). This CDR3 comprises 15 residues. V lost 5 bases to trimming and J lost 0 bases; unmatched junction nucleotides: 6. CDR3 residues: CASSPNRGMNTEAFF. CDR3 nucleotide sequence: TGTGCCAGTAGTCCCAACAGGGGAATGAACACTGAAGCTTTCTTT.

The V and J genes are TRBV6-1 and TRBJ2-6, with 7 bases identical to TRBD1. V trimming: 10 bases; J trimming: 0 bases; junction bases outside the gene matches: 6. Germline V gene data show CDR1 as MNHNS and CDR2 as SASEGT. The CDR3 spans 15 residues. DNA for the CDR3: TGTGCCATCCGGACAGGTACCTCTGGGGCCAACGTCCTGACTTTC. Translated: CAIRTGTSGANVLTF.

This chain connects TRBV30 to TRBJ2-7; 7 positions match TRBD2. Germline lookup yields CDR1 GTSNPN and CDR2 SVGIG (reference sequence). The CDR3 contains 14 residues. V was pared by 2 bases and J by 3 bases, with 7 bases of the junction left unmatched. The CDR3 is CAWSPGLPGYEQYF. Here the CDR3 DNA reads TGTGCCTGGAGTCCGGGACTACCAGGCTACGAGCAGTACTTC. Full variable domain (outside the CDR3, taken from reference TRBV30 and TRBJ2-7): SQTIHQWPATLVQPVGSPLSLECTVEGTSNPNLYWYRQAAGRGLQLLFYSVGIGQISSEVPQNLSASRPQDRQFILSSKKLLLSDSGFYLCAWSPGLPGYEQYFGPGTRLTVT.

This chain links TRBV7-2 with TRBJ1-4, with a possible D match to TRBD1 (6 bases). The V and J ends lost 8 bases and 8 bases respectively, with 15 bases between them. From germline, CDR1 is SGHTA and CDR2 FQGNSA. The CDR3 has 13 amino acids. The CDR3 is CASRDTGGEKLFF. CDR3 sequence (DNA): TGTGCCAGCCGGGACACGGGGGGGGAAAAACTGTTTTTT.

The gene calls are TRBV25-1 and TRBJ1-2; D is unresolved. V lost 0 bases to trimming and J lost 0 bases, with 5 bases between them. The germline CDR1 and CDR2 sequences are MGHDK and SYGVNS. The CDR3 is made up of 14 amino acids. CDR3 DNA: TGTGCCAGCAGTGAATACGGGGCTAACTATGGCTACACCTTC. The encoded protein is CASSEYGANYGYTF.

V is TRBV5-4 and J is TRBJ2-7; D is uncertain. CDR1 and CDR2 from the germline V gene are SGHNT and YYREEE (reference sequence). The CDR3 sequence is 14 residues long. V was trimmed by 0 bases and J by 6 bases, leaving 13 bases between them. For the CDR3, the DNA is TGTGCCAGCAGCTTGGAGTCTGGCGGCATCGAGCAGTACTTC. Translating it yields CASSLESGGIEQYF.

V is TRBV5-6 and J is TRBJ2-3; 7 nucleotides line up with TRBD2. There are 13 residues in the CDR3. Looked up from germline, CDR1 is SGHDT and CDR2 is YYEEEE. CDR3 in amino acids: CAGGKTSTDTQYF. CDR3 bases: TGTGCGGGGGGGAAAACTAGCACAGATACGCAGTATTTT.

V usage is TRBV19 and J usage is TRBJ1-2, with TRBD1 identical over 8 bases. After removal of 5 bases from V and 4 bases from J, the junction contained 9 bases not matched to a gene. Germline V lookup: CDR1 LNHDA, CDR2 SQIVND (reference sequence). There are 15 residues in the CDR3. DNA for the CDR3: TGTGCCAGTAGTCAGGGGGCCCCGGGAGGCTATGGCTACACCTTC. Protein product: CASSQGAPGGYGYTF.

The rearrangement links TRBV6-1 to TRBJ1-2; 7 nucleotides match TRBD1. The CDR3 has 13 amino acids. From germline, CDR1 is MNHNS and CDR2 SASEGT. The V and J ends lost 4 bases and 4 bases, in that order; junction bases with no gene match: 3. CDR3: CASSGDRAYGYTF. The CDR3 coding sequence is TGTGCCAGCAGTGGTGACAGGGCCTATGGCTACACCTTC.

J is TRBJ1-1 and V is TRBV5-1; D possibly corresponds to TRBD1 (6 bases). Between the trimmed V and J ends, which lost 3 bases and 1 base, there was a span of 7 bases. The CDR3 is 13 residues long. Germline V CDR1 and CDR2: SGHRS, YFSETQ. The CDR3 region is CASSSQGNTEAFF. As DNA, the CDR3 is TGCGCCAGCAGCTCACAGGGGAACACTGAAGCTTTCTTT. Full variable domain (outside the CDR3, taken from reference TRBV5-1 and TRBJ1-1): KAGVTQTPRYLIKTRGQQVTLSCSPISGHRSVSWYQQTPGQGLQFLFEYFSETQRNKGNFPGRFSGRQFSNSRSEMNVSTLELGDSALYLCASSSQGNTEAFFGQGTRLTVV.

This clone was counted only a few times. This rearrangement joins TRBV5-6 to TRBJ2-1, with 8 bases matching TRBD1. The V segment lost 4 bases and the J segment 11 bases; nucleotides outside the gene matches: 5. The germline CDR1 and CDR2 sequences are SGHDT and YYEEEE. The CDR3 has 12 residues. This CDR3 is CASSTGQDQQFF. The CDR3 DNA follows: TGTGCCAGCAGCACGGGACAGGACCAGCAGTTCTTC.

The V call is TRBV29-1, the J call TRBJ1-4; 7 nucleotides agree with TRBD1. V shed 7 bases, J shed 5 bases, and the junction held 4 bases outside the gene matches. The CDR3 is 12 amino acids. The germline V gene has CDR1 SQVTM and CDR2 ANQGSEA. CDR3 DNA: TGCAGCGCCGCCAGGGGGAATGAAAAACTGTTTTTT. It codes for CSAARGNEKLFF.

The chain links TRBV28 to TRBJ2-2; D possibly corresponds to TRBD1 (6 bases). The CDR3 length is 16 residues. V shed 0 bases and J shed 0 bases, with 8 bases lying between them. The germline V gene encodes CDR1 MDHEN and CDR2 SYDVKM. The CDR3 DNA reads TGTGCCAGCAGTTTATGGCAGGGGTCGAACACCGGGGAGCTGTTTTTT. It encodes CASSLWQGSNTGELFF.

CDR3 nucleotide sequence: TGTGCCAGCAGTGATGGACTAGCGGGAGCAGATACGCAGTATTTT. Its protein is CASSDGLAGADTQYF. The chain employs TRBV6-4 and TRBJ2-3; 13 nucleotides agree with TRBD2. V shed 3 bases and J 4 bases; nucleotides not matched to a gene: 1. CDR1 is MRHNA and CDR2 is SNTAGT in the germline V gene. This CDR3 is built from 15 residues.

This clone showed up just a few times. The V call is TRBV9, the J call TRBJ2-7; D may be TRBD1 (5 bases). The CDR3 is 16 residues long. CDR1 SGDLS and CDR2 YYNGEE come from the germline V gene. V was clipped by 0 bases and J by 0 bases, with 13 bases between them. The CDR3 reads CASSVGGVSNSYEQYF. DNA for the CDR3: TGTGCCAGCAGCGTAGGGGGCGTCTCGAACTCCTACGAGCAGTACTTC.

The V call is TRBV9, the J call TRBJ2-7, with 7 nucleotides matching TRBD1. The CDR3 extends over 15 amino acids. CDR1 is SGDLS and CDR2 is YYNGEE in the germline V gene. The junction had 6 bases not matched to a gene; V was cut back by 0 bases and J by 3 bases. The CDR3 nucleotides are TGTGCCAGCAGCGTAGGGGCAGGGGGTAACTACGAGCAGTACTTC. This encodes CASSVGAGGNYEQYF.

There are a few counts of this clone. CDR3 nucleotides: TGTGCCAGCAGCCCCTCGCACGGGAGTACGGGGAATGAGCAGTTCTTC. Translation: CASSPSHGSTGNEQFF. The chain links TRBV4-2 to TRBJ2-1, with D maybe TRBD2 (6 bases). V lost 4 bases and J lost 7, with 20 bases in between. The CDR3 extends over 16 amino acids. Germline assignment: CDR1 LGHNA and CDR2 YNFKEQ.